This TCR beta chain was profiled in a study of blood T cell repertoires in COVID-19. About the research overall: Sites in the United States, Italy and Spain provided acute and convalescent COVID-19 samples. Sample material is recorded as cDNA or gDNA derived from T cells, B-cell-depleted T cells, or PBMCs.

Germline CDR1 and CDR2: PRHDT and FYEKMQ (reference sequence). The junction had 3 bases not matched to a gene; V was cut back by 5 bases and J by 4 bases. The length of the CDR3 is 15 residues. Authors' analysis steps: Scientists estimated how many nucleated cells there were by amplifying reference gene primers. Here immunoSEQ multiplex PCR was the method, and the copy in TCRdb shows in-frame clones only, minus some. V and J calls plus clone size are reproduced from that table; the DNA served to infer D and trimming. The table has 300,000 to 400,000 clones, about nine tenths seen once. Participants reported their clinical history, and cohort assignment relied on those reports.

The chain is built from TRBV13 and TRBJ2-1, with 12 bases lining up with TRBD2. Sequences were obtained from PBMCs or T cells enriched from blood (not recorded which). The origin of this receptor is a man aged 55 to 69 who had recovered from COVID-19. Here the CDR3 DNA reads TGTGCCAGCAGCCCGACTAGCGGGGGATACAATGAGCAGTTCTTC. As protein: CASSPTSGGYNEQFF.